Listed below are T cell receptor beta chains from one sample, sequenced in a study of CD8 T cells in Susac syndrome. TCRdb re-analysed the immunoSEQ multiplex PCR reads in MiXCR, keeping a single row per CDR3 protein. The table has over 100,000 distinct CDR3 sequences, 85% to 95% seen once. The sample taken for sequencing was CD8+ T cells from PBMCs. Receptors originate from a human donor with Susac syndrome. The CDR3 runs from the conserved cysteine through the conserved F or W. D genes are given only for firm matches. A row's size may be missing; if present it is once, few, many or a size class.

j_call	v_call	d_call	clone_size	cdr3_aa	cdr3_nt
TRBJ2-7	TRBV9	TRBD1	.	CASSVEGQEDEQYF	TGTGCCAGCAGCGTAGAAGGACAGGAGGATGAGCAGTACTTC
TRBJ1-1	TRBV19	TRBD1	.	CASTLTGGNTEAFF	TGTGCCAGTACCTTGACAGGGGGGAACACTGAAGCTTTCTTT
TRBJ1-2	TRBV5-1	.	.	CASRPRTESYGYTF	TGCGCCAGCAGGCCACGGACAGAAAGTTATGGCTACACCTTC
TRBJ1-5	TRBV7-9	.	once	CASSLGLSQPQHF	TGTGCCAGCAGCTTAGGTTTAAGTCAGCCCCAGCATTTT
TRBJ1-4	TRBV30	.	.	CAWNTGGNPNEKLFF	TGTGCCTGGAATACGGGAGGGAACCCGAATGAAAAACTGTTTTTT
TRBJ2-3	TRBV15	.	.	CATSREASSSTDTQYF	TGTGCCACCAGCAGAGAGGCTAGCTCCAGCACAGATACGCAGTATTTT
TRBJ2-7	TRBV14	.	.	CASSQGRGQGSYEQYF	TGTGCCAGCAGCCAAGGGCGGGGCCAAGGATCCTACGAGCAGTACTTC
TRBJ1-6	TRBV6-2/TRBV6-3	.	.	CASSSADRGDNSPLHF	TGTGCCAGCAGTTCCGCGGACAGAGGGGATAATTCACCCCTCCACTTT
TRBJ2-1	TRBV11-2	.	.	CASSLGGSPYNEQFF	TGTGCCAGCAGCTTAGGAGGTTCTCCCTACAATGAGCAGTTCTTC
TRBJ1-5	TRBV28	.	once	CASNLLDQPQHF	TGTGCCAGCAACCTATTAGATCAGCCCCAGCATTTT
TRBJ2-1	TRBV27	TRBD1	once	CASTLVGTGSYNEQFF	TGTGCCAGCACCTTAGTTGGGACAGGGTCCTACAATGAGCAGTTCTTC
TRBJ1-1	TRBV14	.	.	CASSQERLPNTEAFF	TGTGCCAGCAGCCAAGAAAGGTTGCCGAACACTGAAGCTTTCTTT
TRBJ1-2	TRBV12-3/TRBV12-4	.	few	CASSSGTDYGYTF	TGTGCCAGCAGTTCCGGGACGGATTATGGCTACACCTTC
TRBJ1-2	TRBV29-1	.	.	CSVEDTNYGYTF	TGCAGCGTGGAGGACACTAACTATGGCTACACCTTC
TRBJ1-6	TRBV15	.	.	CATSRVGGGSPLHF	TGTGCCACCAGCAGAGTGGGTGGGGGTTCACCCCTCCACTTT
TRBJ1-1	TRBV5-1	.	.	CASSSKGDEAFF	TGCGCCAGCAGCTCCAAGGGTGACGAAGCTTTCTTT
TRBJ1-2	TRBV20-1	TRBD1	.	CSAIGGQSYGYTF	TGCAGTGCTATTGGGGGACAGAGCTATGGCTACACCTTC
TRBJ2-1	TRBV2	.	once	CASSGASRGAYNEQFF	TGTGCCAGCAGTGGGGCCAGCAGGGGGGCCTACAATGAGCAGTTCTTC
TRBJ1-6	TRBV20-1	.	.	CSATQSGTLNPPLHF	TGCAGTGCTACACAATCCGGGACACTTAATCCACCCCTCCACTTT
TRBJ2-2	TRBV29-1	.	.	CSVRAPNTGELFF	TGCAGCGTTCGAGCACCGAACACCGGGGAGCTGTTTTTT
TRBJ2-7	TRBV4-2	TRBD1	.	CASSLDRGLDEQYF	TGTGCCAGCAGCCTGGACAGGGGGTTGGACGAGCAGTACTTC
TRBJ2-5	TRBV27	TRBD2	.	CASRLAGGSQETQYF	TGTGCCAGCCGACTAGCGGGGGGCTCACAAGAGACCCAGTACTTC
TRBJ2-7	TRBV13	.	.	CASAFVRGYEQYF	TGTGCCAGCGCCTTTGTACGGGGGTACGAGCAGTACTTC
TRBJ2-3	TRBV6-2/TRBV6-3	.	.	CASSGGAKDTQYF	TGTGCCAGCAGTGGGGGGGCGAAGGATACGCAGTATTTT
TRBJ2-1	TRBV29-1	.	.	CSVGGYREEQFF	TGCAGCGTTGGAGGTTACAGGGAGGAGCAGTTCTTC
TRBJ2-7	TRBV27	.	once	CASSSDLYEQYF	TGTGCCAGCAGTTCGGACCTTTACGAGCAGTACTTC
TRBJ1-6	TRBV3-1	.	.	CASSQATPSYNSPLHF	TGTGCCAGCAGCCAAGCTACCCCCTCCTATAATTCACCCCTCCACTTT
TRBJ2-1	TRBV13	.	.	CASSLETYNEQFF	TGTGCCAGCAGCTTAGAGACCTACAATGAGCAGTTCTTC
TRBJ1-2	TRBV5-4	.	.	CASSLTVPPGYTF	TGTGCCAGCAGCTTGACAGTTCCCCCTGGCTACACCTTC
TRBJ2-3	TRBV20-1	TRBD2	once	CSATKRERTDTQYF	TGCAGTGCTACTAAGCGGGAGAGAACAGATACGCAGTATTTT
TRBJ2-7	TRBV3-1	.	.	CASSQVARGGYEQYF	TGTGCCAGCAGCCAAGTGGCCAGGGGGGGCTACGAGCAGTACTTC
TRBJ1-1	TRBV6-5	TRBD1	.	CASSFWTGENTEAFF	TGTGCCAGCAGTTTCTGGACAGGAGAGAACACTGAAGCTTTCTTT